The 20 T cell receptor beta chains below all came from one sample that was sequenced in a study of blood T cells in healthy people across ages. Sample-barcoded 5' priming and a J-beta primer mix drove a second PCR of about 7 to 11 cycles. TCRdb reanalysed the 5' RACE reads using MiXCR and keeps one entry per CDR3 protein. The profile shows about 1.6 million distinct CDR3 sequences, roughly 30% of them singletons. Source material: blood. These receptors were obtained from a woman aged 30 to 39 in good health.

This clonotype was picked up a small number of times. V and J are TRBV7-9 and TRBJ2-1, with D perhaps TRBD1 (7 bases). CDR1 and CDR2 from the germline V gene are SEHNR and FQNEAQ (reference sequence). The CDR3 is 15 amino acids. V lost 5 bases and J 0 bases, leaving 11 bases between the germline ends. The CDR3 DNA sequence: TGTGCCAGCAGCGGGGGGACAGCCTCCTACAATGAGCAGTTCTTC. As protein: CASSGGTASYNEQFF.

This clonotype was recorded at least ten times. The genes are TRBV10-3 and TRBJ2-1, with D possibly matching TRBD2 (5 bases). Trimming stripped 6 bases from V and 5 bases from J, with 8 bases between. Germline-derived CDR1 and CDR2 are ENHRY and SYGVKD. The CDR3 is 12 residues long. Here the CDR3 DNA reads TGTGCCATCAGCCGGGATAACAATGAGCAGTTCTTC. This gives the protein CAISRDNNEQFF.

In this sample, this clonotype turned up a few times. This chain links TRBV7-6 with TRBJ2-5; no reliable D call. Germline assignment: CDR1 SGHVS and CDR2 FNYEAQ. CDR3 size: 14 residues. Trimming removed 5 bases from V and 1 base from J, with 11 bases in between. The CDR3 here is CASSQVTTQETQYF. The CDR3 DNA is TGTGCCAGCAGCCAGGTCACCACCCAAGAGACCCAGTACTTC.

The chain carries TRBV4-1 and TRBJ2-2, with TRBD2 as a possible D gene (6 bases). CDR3 length: 16 amino acids. Germline V gives CDR1 MGHRA, CDR2 YSYEKL. V was trimmed by 1 base and J by 7 bases, leaving 16 bases between them. This CDR3 reads CASSQVGGWSSGELFF. The CDR3, as DNA: TGCGCCAGCAGCCAAGTTGGGGGGTGGTCGAGCGGGGAGCTGTTTTTT.

This clonotype has a handful of counts. V gene TRBV3-1 combines with J gene TRBJ2-4; maybe TRBD2 (5 bases). Germline-derived CDR1 and CDR2 are LGHDT and YNNKEL (reference sequence). The CDR3 has 16 residues. V lost 4 bases and J 0 bases, leaving 13 bases between the germline ends. The CDR3 DNA sequence: TGTGCCAGCAGCCCGGCGGGCCTCGTAGCCAAAAACATTCAGTACTTC. Its protein is CASSPAGLVAKNIQYF. Combining the CDR3 with reference TRBV3-1 and TRBJ2-4 gives the whole variable domain DTAVSQTPKYLVTQMGNDKSIKCEQNLGHDTMYWYKQDSKKFLKIMFSYNNKELIINETVPNRFSPKSPDKAHLNLHINSLELGDSAVYFCASSPAGLVAKNIQYFGAGTRLSVL.

This clonotype was picked up a small number of times. The chain has TRBV12-3 or TRBV12-4 and TRBJ1-2; D unclear. The CDR3 sequence is 13 residues long. V was shortened by 3 bases and J by 3 bases, with 8 bases between the two germline ends. In DNA, the CDR3 is TGTGCCAGCAGTTTTGGTTTTCACTATGGCTACACCTTC. Protein product: CASSFGFHYGYTF.

Concerning this clonotype: A much larger clone lies one base from this, so it may be a read error. The V call is TRBV7-3, the J call TRBJ2-5, with D unclear. CDR1 is SGHTA, CDR2 FQGTGA, per germline. Trimming removed 3 bases at V and 12 bases at J, with 17 bases between. The CDR3 covers 13 residues. The CDR3 is CASSFGQDNEKYF. The DNA of the CDR3 is TGTGCCAGCAGCTTTGGGCAGGATAACGAGAAGTACTTC. Full variable domain (outside the CDR3, taken from reference TRBV7-3 and TRBJ2-5): GAGVSQTPSNKVTEKGKYVELRCDPISGHTALYWYRQSLGQGPEFLIYFQGTGAADDSGLPNDRFFAVRPEGSVSTLKIQRTERGDSAVYLCASSFGQDNEKYFGPGTRLLVL.

V usage is TRBV2 and J usage is TRBJ2-7; 12 bases are shared with TRBD2. CDR3 length: 14 residues. Trimming took 6 bases from V and 3 from J; bases not matched to a gene: 3. In germline, CDR1 is SNHLY, CDR2 FYNNEI. CDR3 protein: CASRGLAGYYEQYF. DNA of the CDR3: TGTGCCAGCAGGGGACTAGCGGGTTACTACGAGCAGTACTTC.

Concerning this clonotype itself: Relative to the germline gene, one junction end is altered; a read error may explain this. This chain joins TRBV6-1 and TRBJ2-3, with 15 bases that match TRBD2. CDR3 length: 16 amino acids. CDR1 is MNHNS and CDR2 is SASEGT in the germline V gene. CDR3 protein: CASSAGLAGGQDTRYF. CDR3 coding DNA: TGTGCCAGTAGCGCGGGACTAGCGGGAGGACAAGATACGCGGTATTTT.

The gene calls are TRBV5-1 and TRBJ2-2; D unclear. V shed 4 bases and J shed 5 bases, with 9 bases lying between them. Germline V gene sequence: CDR1 SGHRS, CDR2 YFSETQ. The CDR3 has 13 residues. CDR3 amino acids: CASSRFETGELFF. Here the CDR3 DNA reads TGCGCCAGCAGCCGATTTGAGACCGGGGAGCTGTTTTTT.

In regard to this clonotype: One end of the junction is discordant with germline, which a read error may explain. The CDR3 protein is CASNLGAPTGDTQYF. DNA of the CDR3: TGTGCCAGCAATTTAGGAGCGCCTACAGGAGATACGCAGTATTTT. This sequence joins TRBV12-3 or TRBV12-4 and TRBJ2-3; TRBD1 might be the D (5 bases). This CDR3 contains 15 residues.

The chain recombines TRBV20-1 with TRBJ1-1; D might be TRBD1 (5 bases). The CDR3 loop spans 15 amino acids. Trimming took off 5 bases at V and 1 base at J, with 17 bases between the two ends. From germline, CDR1 is DFQATT and CDR2 SNEGSKA (reference sequence). The CDR3 nucleotides read TGCAGTGCTCCTTTCCAGGGCGGCAGGAACACTGAAGCTTTCTTT. This encodes CSAPFQGGRNTEAFF.

This clonotype was counted a few times. The V call is TRBV20-1, the J call TRBJ2-5; 9 bases agree with TRBD1. Matching the DNA end better, TRBJ2-7 makes the J call doubtful. Germline lookup yields CDR1 DFQATT and CDR2 SNEGSKA (reference sequence). This CDR3 has 15 amino acids. The CDR3 DNA reads as TGCAGTGCTAGAGAGGGACAGGGTCTGAACCACGAGCAGTACTTC. This gives the protein CSAREGQGLNHEQYF.

In this sample, this clonotype turned up a few times. J is TRBJ2-7 and V is TRBV5-1; a weak D match, TRBD1 (5 bases). Deletions cut 0 bases from V and 2 bases from J, with 15 bases between. Germline V gene data show CDR1 as SGHRS and CDR2 as YFSETQ. The CDR3 spans 16 residues. CDR3 sequence reads: CASSLGQPDLAYEQYF. CDR3 sequence (DNA): TGCGCCAGCAGCTTGGGACAGCCGGATCTCGCCTACGAGCAGTACTTC.

A word on this clonotype: A junction boundary mismatches the germline segment, possibly from a read error. This rearrangement joins TRBV27 to TRBJ2-3; TRBD2 aligns across 10 bases. The CDR3 is 14 residues long. Germline V gene sequence: CDR1 MNHEY, CDR2 SMNVEV (reference sequence). Written as DNA, the CDR3 is TGTGCCTGCAGTTCGGGACTAGCGCCAGATACGCAGTATTTT. This sequence encodes CACSSGLAPDTQYF.

V usage is TRBV7-2 and J usage is TRBJ2-5; D might be TRBD2 (6 bases). V was trimmed by 5 bases and J by 1 base, leaving 14 bases between them. CDR1 and CDR2 (germline): SGHTA, FQGNSA. There are 15 residues in the CDR3. Written as DNA, the CDR3 is TGTGCCAGCAGCCCCGTGGGGACTTTCCAAGAGACCCAGTACTTC. Its translation: CASSPVGTFQETQYF.

The rearrangement joins TRBV10-3 to TRBJ2-1; 8 bases are a match to TRBD2. This CDR3 has 16 residues. Germline assignment: CDR1 ENHRY and CDR2 SYGVKD. The junction had 5 bases not matched to a gene; V was cut back by 0 bases and J by 4 bases. The chain's CDR3 is CAISESSGDLYNEQFF. In DNA form, the CDR3 reads TGTGCCATCAGTGAGTCTAGCGGGGACCTTTACAATGAGCAGTTCTTC.

This clonotype was detected only a few times. The chain carries TRBV6-1 and TRBJ2-1; 12 bases fit TRBD2. J was trimmed by 7 bases and V by 0 bases; bases with no gene match: 4. Germline assignment: CDR1 MNHNS and CDR2 SASEGT. CDR3 length: 16 residues. The CDR3 bases are TGTGCCAGCAGTGAAGCCCTAGCGGGGGGGCGAAATGAGCAGTTCTTC. This translates into CASSEALAGGRNEQFF.

This clonotype was detected only a few times. The CDR3 is CSVEATEANYGYTF. For the CDR3, the DNA is TGCAGCGTTGAAGCCACAGAAGCTAACTATGGCTACACCTTC. This chain joins TRBV29-1 and TRBJ1-2; no reliable D call. The CDR3 runs to 14 residues. The V end was cut by 1 base, the J end by 0 bases, with 9 bases between. CDR1 SQVTM and CDR2 ANQGSEA come from the germline V gene.

The chain is built from TRBV7-6 and TRBJ2-7; D tentatively fits TRBD1 or TRBD2 (5 bases each). The CDR3 is 15 amino acids. Trimming pared 3 bases from V and 5 bases from J, leaving 17 bases between. Germline assignment: CDR1 SGHVS and CDR2 FNYEAQ. CDR3 loop: CASSLGDTDYNEQYF. CDR3 in DNA: TGTGCCAGCAGCTTGGGGGATACTGACTACAACGAGCAGTACTTC.